Each of the 17 T cell receptor beta chains below was sequenced from the same sample in a study of T cell responses to AZD1222 COVID-19 vaccine. Data came from immunoSEQ multiplex PCR; TCRdb stores just in-frame clones and leaves some out. This table has approximately 100,000 clones, more than 85% appearing once. The material was peripheral blood, obtained on day 0 of AZD1222 vaccination. All receptors come from an adult in good health.

This chain connects TRBV28 to TRBJ2-7, with a possible D match to TRBD1 (6 bases). This CDR3 comprises 15 residues. V was clipped by 3 bases and J by 0 bases, with 12 bases between them. Germline CDR1 and CDR2: MDHEN and SYDVKM. The CDR3 reads CASSFAQGTSYEQYF. CDR3 DNA: TGTGCCAGCAGTTTCGCGCAGGGGACCTCCTACGAGCAGTACTTC.

The V and J genes are TRBV5-1 and TRBJ2-7, with 8 bases matching TRBD2. Germline V gives CDR1 SGHRS, CDR2 YFSETQ. The CDR3 length is 15 residues. V lost 7 bases, J lost 9 bases, and 18 bases stayed unmatched. The CDR3 region has the DNA TGCGCCAGCGGAACCCCGGGACTAGAGGGGGAAACGCAGTACTTC. This sequence encodes CASGTPGLEGETQYF.

In this sample, this clone turned up once. V is TRBV7-9 and J is TRBJ2-1, with D perhaps matching TRBD1 or TRBD2 (5 bases each). The CDR3 is made up of 16 amino acids. Germline V gives CDR1 SEHNR, CDR2 FQNEAQ (reference sequence). V lost 5 bases and J 7 bases, leaving 21 bases between the germline ends. The CDR3 coding sequence is TGTGCCAGCAGCCTCGGGCCGGGACCAGCGGAAAATGAGCAGTTCTTC. Its translation: CASSLGPGPAENEQFF. The full variable domain, in which reference TRBV7-9 and TRBJ2-1 provide the parts outside the CDR3, is DTGVSQNPRHKITKRGQNVTFRCDPISEHNRLYWYRQTLGQGPEFLTYFQNEAQLEKSRLLSDRFSAERPKGSFSTLEIQRTEQGDSAMYLCASSLGPGPAENEQFFGPGTRLTVL.

This sequence joins TRBV2 and TRBJ1-2; 12 bases align to TRBD1. V lost 5 bases to trimming and J lost 4 bases; unmatched junction nucleotides: 8. The CDR3 covers 16 residues. CDR1 is SNHLY, CDR2 FYNNEI, per germline. The CDR3 DNA reads as TGTGCCAGCAGTCTCCGGGACAGGGGGCACGTCTATGGCTACACCTTC. It codes for CASSLRDRGHVYGYTF.

V is TRBV6-5 and J is TRBJ1-1, with 7 bases aligning to TRBD1. CDR3 length: 11 residues. Germline trimming cut 6 bases from V and 5 bases from J; bases unmatched to any gene: 0. CDR1 and CDR2 (germline): MNHEY, SVGAGI. CDR3 amino acids: CASSRGTEAFF. Here the CDR3 DNA reads TGTGCCAGCAGCAGGGGGACTGAAGCTTTCTTT.

This clone appeared a single time. The rearrangement links TRBV7-6 to TRBJ2-5; 11 bases are shared with TRBD2. The CDR3 is 19 amino acids. V lost 7 bases and J lost 2; bases outside the gene matches: 18. CDR1 SGHVS and CDR2 FNYEAQ come from the germline V gene. CDR3 loop: CASTATRALAGAEQETQYF. CDR3 nucleotides: TGTGCCAGCACCGCCACGAGAGCACTAGCGGGAGCTGAACAAGAGACCCAGTACTTC.

The rearrangement uses TRBV30 and TRBJ2-7, with D tentatively TRBD1 (6 bases). V was clipped by 2 bases and J by 6 bases, with 11 bases between them. Germline V gene sequence: CDR1 GTSNPN, CDR2 SVGIG (reference sequence). This CDR3 is 12 amino acids long. CDR3 sequence: CAWSPQGSEQYF. CDR3 nucleotide sequence: TGTGCCTGGAGTCCACAGGGTTCCGAGCAGTACTTC.

This chain uses TRBV10-2 with TRBJ1-5; D gene uncertain. CDR3 size: 12 residues. Germline V gene data show CDR1 as WSHSY and CDR2 as SAAADI. Trimming removed 7 bases from V and 5 bases from J, with 9 bases in between. The CDR3 loop reads CASKSLDQPQHF. CDR3 bases: TGCGCCAGCAAATCCTTGGATCAGCCCCAGCATTTT.

The chain combines TRBV5-1 with TRBJ1-1, with 7 bases lining up with TRBD1. Losses at the gene ends were 7 bases for V and 3 bases for J; bases not matched to a gene: 12. This CDR3 is built from 15 residues. The germline gives CDR1 SGHRS, CDR2 YFSETQ. CDR3 DNA sequence: TGCGCCAGCTCTGAGGGGGCAGGGGCTGACACTGAAGCTTTCTTT. It yields the protein CASSEGAGADTEAFF.

The table lists this clone with a count of one. The J gene is TRBJ2-7, the V gene TRBV27; the match to TRBD2 covers 10 bases. Germline V gene data show CDR1 as MNHEY and CDR2 as SMNVEV (reference sequence). With V trimmed by 5 bases and J by 3 bases, 7 bases remained unmatched. The CDR3 loop spans 15 amino acids. CDR3 nucleotides: TGTGCCAGCAGTGCAACCGGGACTAGCGACTACGAGCAGTACTTC. As protein: CASSATGTSDYEQYF.

The CDR3 here is CASSLKAGYEQYF. As DNA, the CDR3 is TGTGCCAGCAGTCTAAAAGCGGGTTACGAGCAGTACTTC. The chain combines TRBV6-6 with TRBJ2-7, with D possibly matching TRBD2 (6 bases). This CDR3 has 13 amino acids. The V gene's germline CDR1 is MNHNY and CDR2 SVGAGI (reference sequence). V was pared by 5 bases and J by 4 bases, with 12 bases between.

The rearrangement joins TRBV5-4 to TRBJ1-6; D is perhaps TRBD1 (6 bases). CDR1 SGHNT and CDR2 YYREEE come from the germline V gene (reference sequence). The CDR3 is made up of 14 amino acids. V lost 2 bases and J 7 bases, leaving 10 bases between the germline ends. The CDR3 DNA reads TGTGCCAGCAGCTTCGGTCAGGGGAATTCACCCCTCCACTTT. Amino acid sequence: CASSFGQGNSPLHF.

The genes are TRBV5-1 and TRBJ2-2; D gene ambiguous. Germline V gene lookup returns CDR1 SGHRS and CDR2 YFSETQ. V dropped 3 bases and J dropped 0 bases, with 9 bases sitting between them. The CDR3 is 15 residues long. The CDR3 spells CASSSDGANTGELFF. CDR3 in DNA: TGCGCCAGCAGCTCGGACGGAGCGAACACCGGGGAGCTGTTTTTT. Filled out from reference TRBV5-1 and TRBJ2-2, the complete variable domain reads KAGVTQTPRYLIKTRGQQVTLSCSPISGHRSVSWYQQTPGQGLQFLFEYFSETQRNKGNFPGRFSGRQFSNSRSEMNVSTLELGDSALYLCASSSDGANTGELFFGEGSRLTVL.

This clone was picked up one time. The rearrangement uses TRBV10-3 and TRBJ2-2; TRBD2 matches at 11 bases. Germline V gene data show CDR1 as ENHRY and CDR2 as SYGVKD. J was trimmed by 5 bases and V by 4 bases; bases with no gene match: 6. This CDR3 has 16 amino acids. This CDR3 is CAISASLAGATGELFF. The CDR3 nucleotides read TGTGCCATCAGTGCATCACTAGCGGGAGCTACCGGGGAGCTGTTTTTT.

The chain uses TRBV27 and TRBJ1-5; D remains ambiguous. CDR3 size: 12 residues. Germline values: CDR1 MNHEY, CDR2 SMNVEV (reference sequence). The V end was cut by 2 bases, the J end by 7 bases, with 6 bases between. The CDR3 DNA sequence: TGTGCCAGCAGTTTAATCGGGCAGCCCCAGCATTTT. Amino acid sequence: CASSLIGQPQHF.

The rearrangement uses TRBV19 and TRBJ2-6, with TRBD1 matching 7 bases. The CDR3 runs to 15 residues. Per germline, CDR1 LNHDA and CDR2 SQIVND (reference sequence). J was trimmed by 1 base and V by 4 bases; bases with no gene match: 1. As DNA, the CDR3 is TGTGCCAGTAGTACGACAGGGTCTGGGGCCAACGTCCTGACTTTC. This encodes CASSTTGSGANVLTF.

This chain connects TRBV6-1 to TRBJ2-6; D possibly corresponds to TRBD2 (5 bases). Germline-derived CDR1 and CDR2 are MNHNS and SASEGT. The CDR3 runs to 15 residues. V was shortened by 1 base and J by 2 bases, with 6 bases between the two germline ends. CDR3 amino acids: CASSEDGAGANVLTF. The CDR3 nucleotides are TGTGCCAGCAGTGAAGACGGGGCTGGGGCCAACGTCCTGACTTTC.